Shown below are 13 T cell receptor beta chains from a single sample sequenced in a study of T cell repertoires in cytomegalovirus infection. TCRdb fed the reads into MiXCR, producing one record per CDR3 protein. This sample has approximately 250,000 distinct CDR3 sequences; approximately 8.3% occur once, and the top ten carry around 15%. Source material: PBMCs. The receptor set was obtained from a human donor in good health (CMV status not recorded). Some clones in this sample may be carry-over from other donors' samples.

This clonotype was counted ten times or more. CDR3 in amino acids: CASSMGAEREQYF. CDR3 bases: TGTGCCAGCAGCATGGGCGCCGAGAGGGAGCAGTACTTC. The V and J genes are TRBV11-2 and TRBJ2-7; D gene ambiguous. Between the trimmed V and J ends, which lost 5 bases and 7 bases, there was a span of 15 bases. CDR3 length: 13 residues. Germline V lookup: CDR1 SGHAT, CDR2 FQNNGV.

The sample holds many counts of this clonotype. The chain's CDR3 is CASSSHRGSSTDTQYF. The CDR3 coding sequence is TGTGCCAGCAGCTCCCACAGGGGTTCTAGCACAGATACGCAGTATTTT. The rearrangement links TRBV7-2 to TRBJ2-3; 7 nucleotides match TRBD1. This CDR3 region has 16 residues. CDR1 and CDR2 (germline): SGHTA, FQGNSA. The J segment lost 0 bases and the V segment lost 4 bases, leaving 7 bases of the junction unmatched.

This clonotype came up many times. The chain recombines TRBV18 with TRBJ2-3, with a weak D call TRBD1 (5 bases). Between the trimmed V and J ends, which lost 8 bases and 6 bases, there was a span of 9 bases. The germline V gene has CDR1 KGHSH and CDR2 LQKENI. This CDR3 has 11 amino acids. CDR3 DNA: TGTGCCAGCAGCCCAGGGGATACGCAGTATTTT. Translated, it gives CASSPGDTQYF.

This clonotype was detected many times. The CDR3 DNA follows: TGTGCCAGCAGCTTAGGGTATAAGGATGAAAAACTGTTTTTT. Amino acid sequence: CASSLGYKDEKLFF. The chain carries TRBV7-2 and TRBJ1-4, with no clear D. V gave up 1 base and J gave up 6 bases, with 9 bases separating them. There are 14 residues in the CDR3. Germline V gene sequence: CDR1 SGHTA, CDR2 FQGNSA.

This clonotype has only a few counts. The V and J genes are TRBV12-3 or TRBV12-4 and TRBJ2-1; D is possibly TRBD2 (5 bases). The CDR3 totals 13 residues. Trimming took off 7 bases at V and 9 bases at J, with 16 bases between the two ends. The CDR3 here is CASTIRARGEQFF. DNA for the CDR3: TGTGCCAGCACCATCCGGGCCCGGGGTGAGCAGTTCTTC.

CDR3 residues: CASSSPTGYNEQFF. CDR3 nucleotides: TGTGCCAGCAGCTCCCCGACTGGATACAATGAGCAGTTCTTC. The V and J genes are TRBV5-4 and TRBJ2-1; D ambiguous. Per the germline V gene, CDR1 is SGHNT and CDR2 is YYREEE (reference sequence). CDR3 length: 14 amino acids. With 3 bases removed from V and 4 bases from J, the gap between germline ends came to 11 bases. Drawing the rest from reference TRBV5-4 and TRBJ2-1, the complete variable domain is ETGVTQSPTHLIKTRGQQVTLRCSSQSGHNTVSWYQQALGQGPQFIFQYYREEENGRGNFPPRFSGLQFPNYSSELNVNALELDDSALYLCASSSPTGYNEQFFGPGTRLTVL.

There are a few counts of this clonotype. V and J are TRBV7-2 and TRBJ1-1; D gene uncertain. This CDR3 comprises 15 residues. Germline lookup yields CDR1 SGHTA and CDR2 FQGNSA. V was clipped by 2 bases and J by 6 bases, with 16 bases between them. CDR3 DNA sequence: TGTGCCAGCAGCTTACGGAGGGATATGGCTCCTGAAGCTTTCTTT. The encoded protein is CASSLRRDMAPEAFF.

This clonotype was seen repeatedly, ten times or more. The chain links TRBV19 to TRBJ2-4; D possibly corresponds to TRBD1 (5 bases). CDR3 size: 15 residues. With 9 bases removed from V and 1 base from J, the gap between germline ends came to 16 bases. The germline V gene has CDR1 LNHDA and CDR2 SQIVND (reference sequence). CDR3 DNA sequence: TGTGCCAGCTTACCAGGGAATGGGGCCAAAAACATTCAGTACTTC. It is translated as CASLPGNGAKNIQYF.

Ten or more counts support this clonotype. The V gene is TRBV7-2, the J gene TRBJ1-2; 10 bases align to TRBD1. Germline assignment: CDR1 SGHTA and CDR2 FQGNSA. CDR3 length: 13 residues. The junction had 5 bases not matched to a gene; V was cut back by 5 bases and J by 8 bases. The CDR3: CASSPDRGQGYTF. The CDR3 DNA is TGTGCCAGCAGCCCCGACAGGGGGCAAGGCTACACCTTC. Full variable domain (missing parts from reference TRBV7-2 and TRBJ1-2): GAGVSQSPSNKVTEKGKDVELRCDPISGHTALYWYRQSLGQGLEFLIYFQGNSAPDKSGLPSDRFSAERTGGSVSTLTIQRTQQEDSAVYLCASSPDRGQGYTFGSGTRLTVV.

This clonotype was counted many times. V gene TRBV2 combines with J gene TRBJ1-2; D is undetermined. The V and J ends lost 0 bases and 0 bases respectively, with 8 bases between them. This CDR3 region has 15 residues. Germline V CDR1 and CDR2: SNHLY, FYNNEI. CDR3 coding DNA: TGTGCCAGCAGTGAAGCCATCACTGCTAACTATGGCTACACCTTC. The encoded protein is CASSEAITANYGYTF.

A few counts support this clonotype. The chain recombines TRBV18 with TRBJ1-5; no firm D call. The CDR3 contains 13 residues. The V and J ends lost 3 bases and 6 bases respectively, with 9 bases between them. Germline V CDR1 and CDR2: KGHSH, LQKENI. The DNA for the CDR3 is TGTGCCAGCTCACCTACCGAGGTTCAGCCCCAGCATTTT. Protein: CASSPTEVQPQHF.

The chain combines TRBV11-3 with TRBJ2-2, with D maybe TRBD2 (5 bases). Germline CDR1 is SGHNT and CDR2 is YENEEA. Between the trimmed V and J ends, which lost 5 bases and 0 bases, there was a span of 13 bases. The CDR3 loop spans 16 amino acids. As DNA, the CDR3 is TGTGCCAGCAGCCATAGTGGGAGTACGAACACCGGGGAGCTGTTTTTT. Translated: CASSHSGSTNTGELFF.

This chain connects TRBV20-1 to TRBJ1-1; D is perhaps TRBD1 (6 bases). The germline gives CDR1 DFQATT, CDR2 SNEGSKA (reference sequence). Between the trimmed V and J ends, which lost 4 bases and 1 base, there was a span of 13 bases. The CDR3 length is 14 residues. The CDR3 protein is CSAIRQESNTEAFF. DNA of the CDR3: TGCAGTGCTATCCGACAGGAGTCGAACACTGAAGCTTTCTTT.